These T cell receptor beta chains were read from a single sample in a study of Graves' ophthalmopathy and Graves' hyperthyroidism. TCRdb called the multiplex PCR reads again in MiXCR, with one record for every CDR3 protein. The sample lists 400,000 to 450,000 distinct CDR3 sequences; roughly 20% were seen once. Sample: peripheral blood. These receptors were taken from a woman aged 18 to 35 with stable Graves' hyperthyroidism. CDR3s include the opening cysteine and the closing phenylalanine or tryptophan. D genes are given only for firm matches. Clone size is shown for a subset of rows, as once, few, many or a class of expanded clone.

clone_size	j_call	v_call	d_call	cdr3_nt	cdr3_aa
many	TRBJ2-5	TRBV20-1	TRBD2	TGCAGTGCTAAGACTAGCGGGAGCGCCGTCGGAACCCAGTACTTC	CSAKTSGSAVGTQYF
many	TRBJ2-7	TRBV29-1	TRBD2	TGCAGCGTTGAAGAAGGGACTAGCGGCTCCTACGAGCAGTACTTC	CSVEEGTSGSYEQYF
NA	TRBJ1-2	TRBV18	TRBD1	TGTGCCAGCTCACCAGACAGGGGATCCGGCTACACCTTC	CASSPDRGSGYTF
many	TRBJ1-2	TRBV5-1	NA	TGCGCCAGCAGCTTGTTCCCAGGGGACTCTGGCTACACCTTC	CASSLFPGDSGYTF
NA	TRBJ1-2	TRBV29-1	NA	TGTAGCGTTGCCTCGGGACTAGGGGTGGATGGCTTCACCTTC	CSVASGLGVDGFTF
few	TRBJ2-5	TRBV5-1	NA	TGCGCCAGCAGCTCCCTGAGAGAGGACCAGTACTTC	CASSSLREDQYF
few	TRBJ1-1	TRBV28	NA	TGTGCCAGCAGTGACACCCGGGCAGAAGCTTTCTTT	CASSDTRAEAFF
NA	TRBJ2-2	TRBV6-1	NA	TGTGCCAGCAGTACGCCGGGGCGTCAAAAGACCGGGGAGCTGTTTTTT	CASSTPGRQKTGELFF
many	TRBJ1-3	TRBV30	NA	TGTGCCTGGAAAGAGGGCCACTCTGGAAACACCATATATTTT	CAWKEGHSGNTIYF
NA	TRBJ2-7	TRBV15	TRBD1	TGTGCCACCAGCAGACCTCGGGACAGAGTAACCTACGAGCAGTACTTC	CATSRPRDRVTYEQYF
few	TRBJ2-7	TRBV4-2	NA	TGTGCCAGCAGCCGCGGAGACCAGGGGAACTCTGACTCGGAGCAGTACTTC	CASSRGDQGNSDSEQYF
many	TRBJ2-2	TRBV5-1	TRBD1	TGCGCCAGCAGTCCCCAGGGGGCAACCGGGGAGCTGTTTTTT	CASSPQGATGELFF
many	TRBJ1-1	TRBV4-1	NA	TGCGCCAGCAGCCAGGCAGGAGTGAACACTGAAGCTTTCTTT	CASSQAGVNTEAFF
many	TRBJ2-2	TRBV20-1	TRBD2	TGCAGTGCTAGGACTAGCGCGAACACCGGGGAGCTGTTTTTT	CSARTSANTGELFF
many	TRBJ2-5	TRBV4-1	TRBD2	TGCGCCAGCAGCGGAAGCGGGAGTGAGGGAGAGACCCAGTACTTC	CASSGSGSEGETQYF
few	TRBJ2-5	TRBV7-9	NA	TGTGCCAGCAGCTTCTCTAGCCTAACCCAAGAGACCCAGTACTTC	CASSFSSLTQETQYF
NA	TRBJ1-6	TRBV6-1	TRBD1	TGTGCCAGCGGTGTGGACAGGGGTAGTTCACCCCTCCACTTT	CASGVDRGSSPLHF
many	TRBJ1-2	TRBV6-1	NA	TGTGCCAGCAGCCCCGATTGGTCAGGTTACTATGGCTACACCTTC	CASSPDWSGYYGYTF
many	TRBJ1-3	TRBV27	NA	TGTGCCAGCAGTCTAGACCAGGGAAACACCATATATTTT	CASSLDQGNTIYF
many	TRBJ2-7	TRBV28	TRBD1	TGTGCCAGCAGTTGGACAGGGACCCTAACCTACGAGCAGTACTTC	CASSWTGTLTYEQYF
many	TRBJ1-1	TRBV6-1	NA	TGTGCCAGCAGGGAACAGGGACCTACTGAAGCTTTCTTT	CASREQGPTEAFF
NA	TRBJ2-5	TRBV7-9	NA	TGTGCCAGCAGCTTAGGTTCCGGGGTAGAGACCCAGTACTTC	CASSLGSGVETQYF
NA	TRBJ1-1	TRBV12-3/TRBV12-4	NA	TGTGCCAGCAGACGGAAGGCACAGAACACTGATGCTTTCTTT	CASRRKAQNTDAFF
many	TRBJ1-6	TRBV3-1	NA	TGTGCCAGCAGCCAAGAGTATTCACCCCTCCACTTT	CASSQEYSPLHF
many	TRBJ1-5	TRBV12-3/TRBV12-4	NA	TGTGCCAGCAGTCGCCGTGCGGGGAATAGCAATCAGCCCCAGCATTTT	CASSRRAGNSNQPQHF
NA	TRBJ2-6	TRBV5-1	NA	TGCGCCAGCAGCTTGTGGCAGGGGAAATTATCTGGGGCCAACGTCCTGACTTTC	CASSLWQGKLSGANVLTF
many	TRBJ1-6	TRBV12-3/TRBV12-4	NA	TGTGCCAGCAGTTTAAGCGGGCTCAGCTCCTATAATTCACCCCTCCACTTT	CASSLSGLSSYNSPLHF
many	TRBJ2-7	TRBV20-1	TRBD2	TGCAGTGCTCGGACTAGCGGGAGACGGTTCTACGAGCAGTACTTC	CSARTSGRRFYEQYF
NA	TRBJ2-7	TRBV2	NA	TGTGCCAGCAGTGACACCGGGACACGAGTCGACGAGCAGTACTTC	CASSDTGTRVDEQYF
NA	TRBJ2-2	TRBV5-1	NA	TGCGCCAGCAGTCGGGGGTACTCGGCCGGGGAGCTGTTTTTT	CASSRGYSAGELFF